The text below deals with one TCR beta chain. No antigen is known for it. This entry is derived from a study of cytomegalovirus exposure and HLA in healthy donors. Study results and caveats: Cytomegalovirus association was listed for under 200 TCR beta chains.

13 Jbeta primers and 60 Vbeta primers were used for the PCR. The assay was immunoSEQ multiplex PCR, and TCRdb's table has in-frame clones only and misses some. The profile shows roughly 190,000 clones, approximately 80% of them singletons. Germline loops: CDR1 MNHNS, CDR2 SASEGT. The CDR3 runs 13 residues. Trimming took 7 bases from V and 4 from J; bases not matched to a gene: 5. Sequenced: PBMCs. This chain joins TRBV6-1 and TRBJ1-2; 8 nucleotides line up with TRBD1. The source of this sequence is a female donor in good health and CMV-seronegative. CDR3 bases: TGTGCCAGCAACCACAGGGGGGTCTATGGCTACACCTTC. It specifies CASNHRGVYGYTF.